The clone carrying this T cell receptor (beta chain) was detected once. Its antigen is unidentified. V gave up 2 bases and J gave up 2 bases; unmatched junction bases: 8. The CDR3 totals 16 residues. Germline V gives CDR1 ENHRY, CDR2 SYGVKD. This specimen comes from a study of T cell responses to AZD1222 COVID-19 vaccine. Study-level points and caveats: White British ancestry dominated among donors, who included more females, and clonal diversity was possibly underestimated. The peak T cell response came first, and repertoires were sampled only after it.

The repertoire was sequenced with immunoSEQ multiplex PCR; TCRdb's copy has only in-frame clones and lacks some. The table has around 150,000 clones, over 85% seen once; the top ten hold 1.9%. The TCR originated in an adult in good health. Sample: peripheral blood, taken on day 0 of AZD1222 vaccination. V is TRBV10-3 and J is TRBJ1-1; 7 bases align to TRBD1. CDR3 region: CAISEPRQGSNTEAFF. CDR3 coding DNA: TGTGCCATCAGTGAGCCGCGACAGGGCTCTAACACTGAAGCTTTCTTT.